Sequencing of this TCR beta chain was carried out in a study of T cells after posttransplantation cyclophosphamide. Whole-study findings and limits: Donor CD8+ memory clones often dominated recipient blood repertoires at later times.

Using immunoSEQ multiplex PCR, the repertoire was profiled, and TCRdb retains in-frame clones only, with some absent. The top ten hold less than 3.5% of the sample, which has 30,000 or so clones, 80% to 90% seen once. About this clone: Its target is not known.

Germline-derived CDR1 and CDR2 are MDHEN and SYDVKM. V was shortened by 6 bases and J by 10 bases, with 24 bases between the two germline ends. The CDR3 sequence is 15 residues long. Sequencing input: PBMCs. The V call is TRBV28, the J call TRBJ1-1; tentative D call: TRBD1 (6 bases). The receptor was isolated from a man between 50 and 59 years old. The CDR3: CASRPPAGTSRRAFF. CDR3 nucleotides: TGTGCCAGCAGGCCCCCGGCCGGGACAAGTCGGAGAGCTTTCTTT.